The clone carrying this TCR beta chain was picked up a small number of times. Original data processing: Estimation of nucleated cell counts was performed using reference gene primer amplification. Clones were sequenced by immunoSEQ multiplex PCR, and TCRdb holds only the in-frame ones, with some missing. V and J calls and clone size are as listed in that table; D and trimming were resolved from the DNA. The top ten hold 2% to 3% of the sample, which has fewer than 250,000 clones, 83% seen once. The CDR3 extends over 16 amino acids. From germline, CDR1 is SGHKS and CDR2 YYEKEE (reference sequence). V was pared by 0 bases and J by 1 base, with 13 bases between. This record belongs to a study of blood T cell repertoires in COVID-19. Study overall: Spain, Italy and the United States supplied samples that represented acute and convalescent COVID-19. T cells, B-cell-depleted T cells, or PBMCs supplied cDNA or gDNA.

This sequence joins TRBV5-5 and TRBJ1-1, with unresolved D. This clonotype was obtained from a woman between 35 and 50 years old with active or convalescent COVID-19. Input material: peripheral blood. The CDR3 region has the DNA TGTGCCAGCAGCTTGGTACGCGGGCGTCAGAACACTGAAGCTTTCTTT. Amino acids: CASSLVRGRQNTEAFF.